This T cell receptor (beta chain) derives from a study of patients and donors after allogeneic stem cell transplantation (TCRdb year 2020). The library was produced with RT-PCR. The run used a NextSeq 550. TCRdb reworked the public reads: Q25 trimming with fastp, MiXCR clone assembly, productive beta chains retained. Entries that share a CDR3 protein sequence are merged under the most common genes and DNA. The sample table lists about a million distinct CDR3 sequences, about 20% of them with a count of one. Jointly, the top ten make up 5% to 6.5% of the sample. For this clonotype: It lacks a known antigen. No quality values exist for individual bases; no much larger clone is one base distant.

The CDR3 runs 15 amino acids, cysteine and phenylalanine included. Kept here is only the CDR3 DNA, which spans 45 bases and is read in frame from base 1. Taken from the germline V gene (reference sequence), the CDR1 and CDR2 loops are MNHEY and SMNVEV. Deletion took 3 bases off V and 0 bases off J, with a span of 12 bases between the germline ends. This clonotype was sampled from a human donor who was either an allogeneic HSCT recipient or a stem cell or donor lymphocyte infusion donor (not recorded which). It is not recorded whose cells these are; they may come from a transplant donor. The specimen sequenced was blood, either unsorted or a sorted T cell fraction (not recorded which). Rearrangement joined TRBV27 to TRBJ2-7, with the D gene not clear enough to name. The DNA sequence is given as TGTGCCAGCAGTTTTTATGGGAAAAGCTCCTACGAGCAGTACTTC. Its translation is CASSFYGKSSYEQYF.